This T cell receptor beta chain was documented in a study of cytomegalovirus exposure and HLA in healthy donors. Background on the study: Clustering assigned over 70% of the roughly 400 genotyped donors to the Caucasian-associated ancestry cluster. Study-wide results and caveats: Previous analysis showed most TCR beta V segments were productive about 87% or about 30% of the time. The study flagged about 160 TCR beta chains as cytomegalovirus-associated. A link between a missense DCLRE1C variant and TCR beta V- and J-gene trimming emerged from a later analysis.

Both 60 Vbeta primers and 13 Jbeta primers went into the PCR. TCRdb keeps only in-frame clones here, not all; method: immunoSEQ multiplex PCR. This sample has roughly 170,000 clones, with 70% to 80% found just once. Note on this clone: Its antigen is still unknown.

In germline, CDR1 is SEHNR, CDR2 FQNEAQ (reference sequence). The length of the CDR3 is 14 residues. V was shortened by 5 bases and J by 5 bases, with 15 bases between the two germline ends. The receptor was derived from a man aged 30 to 45 in good health and CMV-seronegative. Sequenced input: PBMCs. This chain connects TRBV7-9 to TRBJ2-5, with D maybe TRBD2 (6 bases). The CDR3 here is CASSVLLASETQYF. The CDR3 DNA reads as TGTGCCAGCAGCGTCCTACTAGCTTCCGAGACCCAGTACTTC. Filled out from reference TRBV7-9 and TRBJ2-5, the complete variable domain reads DTGVSQNPRHKITKRGQNVTFRCDPISEHNRLYWYRQTLGQGPEFLTYFQNEAQLEKSRLLSDRFSAERPKGSFSTLEIQRTEQGDSAMYLCASSVLLASETQYFGPGTRLLVL.